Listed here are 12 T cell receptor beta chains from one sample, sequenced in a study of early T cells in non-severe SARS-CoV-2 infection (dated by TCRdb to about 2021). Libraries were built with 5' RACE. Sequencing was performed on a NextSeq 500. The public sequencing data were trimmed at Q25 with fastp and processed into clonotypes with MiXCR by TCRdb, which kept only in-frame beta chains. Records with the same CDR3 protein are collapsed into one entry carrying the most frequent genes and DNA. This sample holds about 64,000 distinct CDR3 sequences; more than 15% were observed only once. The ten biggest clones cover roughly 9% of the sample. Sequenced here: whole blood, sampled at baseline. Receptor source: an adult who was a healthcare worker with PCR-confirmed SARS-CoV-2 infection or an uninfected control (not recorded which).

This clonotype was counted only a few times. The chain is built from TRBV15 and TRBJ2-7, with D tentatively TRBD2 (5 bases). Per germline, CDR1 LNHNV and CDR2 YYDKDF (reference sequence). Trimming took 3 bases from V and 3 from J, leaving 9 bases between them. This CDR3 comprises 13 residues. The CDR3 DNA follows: TGTGCCACCAGCAGTGGACTGGACTACGAGCAGTACTTC. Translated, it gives CATSSGLDYEQYF.

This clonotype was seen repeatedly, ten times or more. The CDR3 sequence is CSASVTYTDTQYF. CDR3 bases: TGCAGTGCTAGTGTGACGTACACAGATACGCAGTATTTT. The rearrangement uses TRBV20-1 and TRBJ2-3, with D uncertain. Trimming stripped 3 bases from V and 2 bases from J, with 9 bases between. Germline CDR1 reads DFQATT; CDR2 reads SNEGSKA (reference sequence). This CDR3 comprises 13 residues.

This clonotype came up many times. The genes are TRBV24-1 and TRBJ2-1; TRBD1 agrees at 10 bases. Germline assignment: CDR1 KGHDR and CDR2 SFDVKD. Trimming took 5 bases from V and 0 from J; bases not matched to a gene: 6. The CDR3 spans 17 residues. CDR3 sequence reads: CATSGTGTGASYNEQFF. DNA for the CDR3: TGTGCCACCAGTGGGACCGGGACAGGGGCCTCCTACAATGAGCAGTTCTTC.

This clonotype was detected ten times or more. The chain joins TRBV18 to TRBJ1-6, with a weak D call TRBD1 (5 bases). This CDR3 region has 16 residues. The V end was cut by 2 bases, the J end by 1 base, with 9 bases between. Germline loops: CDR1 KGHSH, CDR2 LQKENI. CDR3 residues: CASSPRGPSYNSPLHF. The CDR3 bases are TGTGCCAGCTCACCAAGGGGACCGTCCTATAATTCACCCCTCCACTTT.

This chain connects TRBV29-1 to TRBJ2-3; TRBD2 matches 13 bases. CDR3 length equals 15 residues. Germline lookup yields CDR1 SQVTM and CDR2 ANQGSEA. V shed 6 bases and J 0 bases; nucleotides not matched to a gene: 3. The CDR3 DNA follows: TGCAGCGTGGGGACTAGCGGGACTAGCACAGATACGCAGTATTTT. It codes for CSVGTSGTSTDTQYF.

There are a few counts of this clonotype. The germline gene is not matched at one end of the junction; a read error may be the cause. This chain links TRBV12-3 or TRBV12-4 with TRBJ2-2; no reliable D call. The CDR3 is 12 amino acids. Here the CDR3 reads CASTLNTGELFF. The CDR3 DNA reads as TGTGCCAGCACTTTAAACACCGGGGAGCTGTTTTTT.

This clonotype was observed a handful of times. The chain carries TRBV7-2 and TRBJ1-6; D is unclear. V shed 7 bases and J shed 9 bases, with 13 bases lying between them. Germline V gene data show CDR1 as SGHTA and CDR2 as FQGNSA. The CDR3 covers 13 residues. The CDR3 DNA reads TGTGCCAGCACCATCGGGCCCTTTTCACCCCTCCACTTT. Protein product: CASTIGPFSPLHF.

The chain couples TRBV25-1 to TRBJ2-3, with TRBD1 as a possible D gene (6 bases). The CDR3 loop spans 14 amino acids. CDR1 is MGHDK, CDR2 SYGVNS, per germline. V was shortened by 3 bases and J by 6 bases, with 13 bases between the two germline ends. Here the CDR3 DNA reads TGTGCCAGCAGTGATCGGGACATCGGCGATACGCAGTATTTT. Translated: CASSDRDIGDTQYF.

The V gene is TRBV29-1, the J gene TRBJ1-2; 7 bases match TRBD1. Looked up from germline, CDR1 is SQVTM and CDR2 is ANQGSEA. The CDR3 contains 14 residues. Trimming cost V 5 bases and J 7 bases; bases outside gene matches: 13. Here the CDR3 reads CSVFATGVTGGYTF. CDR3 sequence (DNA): TGCAGCGTTTTCGCCACAGGGGTTACTGGTGGCTACACCTTC.

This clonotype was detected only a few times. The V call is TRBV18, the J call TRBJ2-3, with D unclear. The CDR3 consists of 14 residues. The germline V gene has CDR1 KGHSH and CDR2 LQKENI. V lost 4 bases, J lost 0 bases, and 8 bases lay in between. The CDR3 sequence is CASSRADSTDTQYF. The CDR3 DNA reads TGTGCCAGCTCACGGGCAGATAGCACAGATACGCAGTATTTT.

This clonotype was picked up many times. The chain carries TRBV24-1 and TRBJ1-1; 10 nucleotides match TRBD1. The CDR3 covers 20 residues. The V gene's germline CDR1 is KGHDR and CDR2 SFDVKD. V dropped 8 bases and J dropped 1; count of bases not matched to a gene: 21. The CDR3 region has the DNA TGTGCCACCAAGCCTCAGACAGGGGGCTGTCCTACGGCTTGGAACACTGAAGCTTTCTTT. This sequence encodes CATKPQTGGCPTAWNTEAFF.

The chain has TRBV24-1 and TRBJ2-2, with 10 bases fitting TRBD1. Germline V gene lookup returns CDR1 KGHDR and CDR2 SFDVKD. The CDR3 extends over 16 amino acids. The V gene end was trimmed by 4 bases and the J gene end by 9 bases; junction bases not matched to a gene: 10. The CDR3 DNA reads TGTGCCACCAGTGACGTTGGACAGGGGGGGTCTCGGGAGCTGTTTTTT. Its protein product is CATSDVGQGGSRELFF.